This T cell receptor (beta chain) was captured in a study of OX40 agonist ivuxolimab in advanced cancers. Overall study: With ivuxolimab, an agonistic anti-OX40 (CD134) antibody, patients were treated. Patient treatment consisted of intravenous ivuxolimab administration every 2 weeks at 0.01 to 10 mg/kg. Study-level results: Individuals who were partial responders at 0.1-3.0 mg/kg had clonal expansion that ranked among the lowest.

Trimming cost V 3 bases and J 1 base, with 6 bases left between them. Germline V gene data show CDR1 as MDHEN and CDR2 as SYDVKM. The CDR3 totals 14 residues. Data came from immunoSEQ multiplex PCR; TCRdb stores just in-frame clones and leaves some out. Here the sample spans about 62,000 clones, around 88% being singletons. This clone was seen a few times. Its antigen is unidentified. The sample was CD4+ or CD8+ T cells sorted from blood, taken in a trial of the OX40 agonist ivuxolimab. This clonotype was obtained from an adult with an advanced solid tumor such as melanoma, head and neck, liver or kidney cancer. The chain links TRBV28 to TRBJ1-4; D gene uncertain. This CDR3 reads CASSLGGTNEKLFF. The CDR3 bases are TGTGCCAGCAGTTTGGGTGGAACTAATGAAAAACTGTTTTTT.